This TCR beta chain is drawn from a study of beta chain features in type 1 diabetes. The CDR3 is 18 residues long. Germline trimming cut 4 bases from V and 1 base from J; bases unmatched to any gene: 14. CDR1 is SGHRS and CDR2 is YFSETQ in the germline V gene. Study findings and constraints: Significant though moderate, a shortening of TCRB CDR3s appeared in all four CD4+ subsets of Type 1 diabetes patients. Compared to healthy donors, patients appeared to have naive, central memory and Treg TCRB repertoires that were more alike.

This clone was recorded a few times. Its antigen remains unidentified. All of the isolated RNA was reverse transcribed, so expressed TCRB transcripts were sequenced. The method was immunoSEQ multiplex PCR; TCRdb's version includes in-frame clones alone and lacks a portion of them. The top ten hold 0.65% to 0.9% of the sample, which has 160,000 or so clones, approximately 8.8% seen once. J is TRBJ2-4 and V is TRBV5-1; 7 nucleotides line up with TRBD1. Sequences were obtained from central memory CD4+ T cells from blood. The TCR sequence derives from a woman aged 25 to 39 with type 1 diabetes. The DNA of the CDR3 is TGCGCCAGCAGCCTGTCGGGACAGCCTGGGGCGGCCAAAAACATTCAGTACTTC. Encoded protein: CASSLSGQPGAAKNIQYF.